This T cell receptor (beta chain) is drawn from a study of esophageal squamous cell carcinoma under preoperative chemotherapy (dated by TCRdb to the late 2010s). For context, the study as a whole: In the study, TCR repertoires were profiled in both peripheral blood T cells and tumor-infiltrating lymphocytes. The effects of paclitaxel-nedaplatin chemotherapy on T-cell receptor repertoires in patients with esophageal squamous cell carcinoma were assessed. A few patients with primary esophageal squamous cell carcinoma were included in the cohort. Repertoires from samples collected before paclitaxel-nedaplatin therapy were compared with repertoires from samples collected after the therapy.

The sample's time point, from its label and the paper: after preoperative PTX-NDP chemotherapy. Paclitaxel-nedaplatin was administered to patients as preoperative chemotherapy before surgery. The paper as a whole reports these results and caveats: Immediate and substantial changes in clonotype frequency were induced by paclitaxel-nedaplatin therapy, and contraction rather than amplification was more likely to be observed among abundant clones. The cohort was small, with only five or six patients with esophageal squamous cell carcinoma analyzed. TCR diversity increased significantly in peripheral T cells after chemotherapy, but not in tumor-infiltrating lymphocytes. Post-treatment tumor-infiltrating lymphocytes appeared partly derived from peripheral T cells migrating into the tumor, not solely from local clonal changes.

This clonotype was found once. Its antigen is currently not known. Base qualities were left out, and no much larger clone turns up one base away. One read alone lends weak support. Trimming accounts for 5 bases at V and 12 bases at J, while the number of junction bases matched to no gene is 18. The CDR3 has 16 amino acids, counting the end cysteine and phenylalanine. Of all the DNA, just the CDR3 is kept, 48 bases in frame from base 1. To prepare the library, PCR was applied. Sequencing took place on a HiSeq X Ten. High-throughput sequencing was used to characterize the TCR repertoires. TCRdb redid the processing of the public reads, applying fastp at Q25 and MiXCR, and retained in-frame beta chains. Entries are consolidated by CDR3 protein sequence, retaining the most common genes and DNA. The sample includes about 32,000 distinct CDR3 sequences, with less than 65% observed a single time. The top ten constitute 20% to 25% of the sample.

The chain is assembled from TRBV12-3 or TRBV12-4 and TRBJ2-4; a stretch of 8 junction bases matches TRBD2. The receptor was isolated from a human donor with esophageal squamous cell carcinoma. The donor label of this sample is uncertain. This specimen was collected from a patient given preoperative chemotherapy. The CDR3 protein sequence reads: CASSTTGGCAKNTQYF. DNA sequence: TGTGCCAGCAGTACCACGGGGGGGTGCGCCAAAAATACTCAGTACTTC.